These 7 T cell receptor beta chains share one sample of origin, sequenced in a study of T cells in Graves' hyperthyroidism and ophthalmopathy. Template material for amplifying TCR beta CDR3 regions consisted of RNA transcripts. Primed by the HTBI set, a first-round RT-PCR was run on the TCR CDR3. TCRdb redid the calling of the multiplex PCR reads with MiXCR, one entry per CDR3 protein. Here the sample spans 350,000 to 450,000 distinct CDR3 sequences, over 13% being singletons. Sequencing was done on a sample of blood. The source is a man aged 50 to 60 with Graves' ophthalmopathy.

This rearrangement joins TRBV6-1 to TRBJ2-5; D gene ambiguous. Germline V lookup: CDR1 MNHNS, CDR2 SASEGT. V was clipped by 3 bases and J by 2 bases, with 4 bases between them. The CDR3 extends over 12 amino acids. CDR3 amino acids: CASSEWQETQYF. The CDR3 DNA reads TGTGCCAGCAGTGAGTGGCAAGAGACCCAGTACTTC.

This clonotype was observed at least ten times. CDR3 in DNA: TGTGCCAGCAGCTTAGGCCAGATTAGAGCTGAAGCTTTCTTT. It encodes CASSLGQIRAEAFF. J is TRBJ1-1 and V is TRBV11-2, with D hard to call. CDR3 length equals 14 residues. V lost 1 base and J lost 6, with 12 bases in between. Germline CDR1 is SGHAT and CDR2 is FQNNGV.

This clonotype appeared many times. This chain uses TRBV6-2 or TRBV6-3 with TRBJ1-2; D not certain. Between the trimmed V and J ends, which lost 3 bases and 4 bases, there was a span of 12 bases. CDR1 MNHEY and CDR2 SVGEGT come from the germline V gene. The CDR3 runs to 14 residues. The CDR3 DNA follows: TGTGCCAGCAGTTATGAGGGAATGATCTATGGCTACACCTTC. Residues: CASSYEGMIYGYTF.

This clonotype was counted at least ten times. This chain links TRBV7-2 with TRBJ2-3; 9 bases line up with TRBD1. The V gene's germline CDR1 is SGHTA and CDR2 FQGNSA. This CDR3 is built from 15 residues. The V gene end was trimmed by 5 bases and the J gene end by 2 bases; junction bases not matched to a gene: 5. The CDR3 nucleotides are TGTGCCAGCAGCACCGGGACAGGGTCCACAGATACGCAGTATTTT. Encoded protein: CASSTGTGSTDTQYF. The full variable domain, with the rest looked up from reference TRBV7-2 and TRBJ2-3, is GAGVSQSPSNKVTEKGKDVELRCDPISGHTALYWYRQSLGQGLEFLIYFQGNSAPDKSGLPSDRFSAERTGGSVSTLTIQRTQQEDSAVYLCASSTGTGSTDTQYFGPGTRLTVL.

This clonotype was observed at least ten times. One end of the junction is discordant with germline, which a read error may explain. The genes are TRBV18 and TRBJ2-1, with D perhaps given as TRBD1 or TRBD2 (5 bases each). The CDR3 totals 17 residues. Germline lookup yields CDR1 KGHSH and CDR2 LQKENI. This CDR3 reads CTSSPISGTKLNNEQFF. CDR3 in DNA: TGTACCAGCTCACCAATTTCCGGGACCAAACTGAACAATGAGCAGTTCTTC.

The chain has TRBV9 and TRBJ2-3; D may be TRBD2 (6 bases). The germline gives CDR1 SGDLS, CDR2 YYNGEE. Trimming shortened V by 0 bases and J by 5 bases, and 16 bases separated the two germline ends. This CDR3 is 16 amino acids long. The CDR3: CASSVDGTSYIDTQYF. In DNA, the CDR3 is TGTGCCAGCAGCGTAGATGGTACTAGCTATATAGATACGCAGTATTTT.

This clonotype was seen more than once but under ten times. This sequence joins TRBV29-1 and TRBJ2-1, with D tentatively TRBD2 (5 bases). V lost 7 bases and J lost 7, with 14 bases in between. Germline V CDR1 and CDR2: SQVTM, ANQGSEA. This CDR3 has 12 residues. In DNA, the CDR3 is TGCAGCGGAAAACAGTCGGGGAATGAGCAGTTCTTC. This codes for CSGKQSGNEQFF.